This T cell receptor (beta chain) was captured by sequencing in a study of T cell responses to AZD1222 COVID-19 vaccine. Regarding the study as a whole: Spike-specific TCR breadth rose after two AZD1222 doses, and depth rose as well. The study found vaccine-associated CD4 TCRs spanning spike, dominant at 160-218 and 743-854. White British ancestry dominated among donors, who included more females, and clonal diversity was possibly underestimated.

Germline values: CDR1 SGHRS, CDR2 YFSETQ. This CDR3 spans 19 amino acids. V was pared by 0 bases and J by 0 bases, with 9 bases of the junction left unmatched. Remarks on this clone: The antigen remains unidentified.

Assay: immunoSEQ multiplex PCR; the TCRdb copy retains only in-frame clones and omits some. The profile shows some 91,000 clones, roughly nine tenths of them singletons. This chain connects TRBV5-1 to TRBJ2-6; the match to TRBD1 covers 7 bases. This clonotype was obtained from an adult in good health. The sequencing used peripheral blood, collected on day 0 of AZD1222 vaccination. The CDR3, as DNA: TGCGCCAGCAGCTTGGATGTGGTGACAGGGAGCTCTGGGGCCAACGTCCTGACTTTC. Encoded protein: CASSLDVVTGSSGANVLTF.